This passage covers 29 T cell receptor beta chains from one sample sequenced in a study of radiotherapy plus CTLA-4 blockade in lung cancer. Sequencing used immunoSEQ multiplex PCR; TCRdb keeps in-frame clones, though not all of them. This sample has 65,000 to 90,000 clones, with around 86% found just once. Specimen: peripheral blood, collected from a patient treated with radiotherapy plus ipilimumab. Every receptor here comes from a human donor with non-small cell lung cancer that progressed on radiotherapy plus ipilimumab.

CDR3 sequence reads: CASSLVSSSYEQYF. The CDR3 DNA reads TGTGCCAGCAGCTTGGTTAGCAGCTCCTACGAGCAGTACTTC. J is TRBJ2-5 and V is TRBV5-6; the D is unclear. The assigned J gene may be wrong: the sequence end matches TRBJ2-7 better. The CDR3 has 14 residues. Germline V gene sequence: CDR1 SGHDT, CDR2 YYEEEE.

This clone was observed a few times. Germline is not matched at one junction end, which may reflect a read error. This chain joins TRBV28 and TRBJ1-3, with 9 bases fitting TRBD1. This CDR3 is 15 amino acids long. Germline CDR1 is MDHEN and CDR2 is SYDVKM. CDR3 nucleotide sequence: TGTGCCAGCAGTTCCCCGGGACAGGGAGGAACCACCATATATTTT. It specifies CASSSPGQGGTTIYF.

The chain employs TRBV5-6 and TRBJ2-1; TRBD2 aligns across 11 bases. The CDR3 loop spans 16 amino acids. The V and J ends lost 0 bases and 4 bases, in that order; junction bases with no gene match: 3. Germline V gene data show CDR1 as SGHDT and CDR2 as YYEEEE. CDR3 in DNA: TGTGCCAGCAGCTTGGTGACTAGCGGGAAATACAATGAGCAGTTCTTC. This gives the protein CASSLVTSGKYNEQFF.

Worth noting for this clone: A junction boundary mismatches the germline segment, possibly from a read error. This chain links TRBV9 with TRBJ1-5; possibly TRBD1 for D (5 bases). This CDR3 is built from 11 residues. From germline, CDR1 is SGDLS and CDR2 YYNGEE. The CDR3 region has the DNA TGTGCCAGCAGCGTATCGAGGGACCTGGATTTT. Residues: CASSVSRDLDF.

This sequence joins TRBV25-1 and TRBJ2-3, with 8 nucleotides matching TRBD2. This CDR3 is built from 15 residues. Looked up from germline, CDR1 is MGHDK and CDR2 is SYGVNS. The V and J ends lost 4 bases and 0 bases, in that order; junction bases with no gene match: 3. The CDR3 nucleotides are TGTGCCAGCAGTGTAACTAGCGGTAGCACAGATACGCAGTATTTT. Translating it yields CASSVTSGSTDTQYF.

The chain joins TRBV5-1 to TRBJ2-2, with 8 bases fitting TRBD2. The junction had 12 bases not matched to a gene; V was cut back by 4 bases and J by 7 bases. Germline V lookup: CDR1 SGHRS, CDR2 YFSETQ. This CDR3 is built from 16 residues. DNA of the CDR3: TGCGCCAGCAGCATAGCGGGACACCGTCGGGACGGGGAGCTGTTTTTT. This translates into CASSIAGHRRDGELFF.

This clone was seen a few times. The genes are TRBV19 and TRBJ2-1, with TRBD2 identical over 8 bases. The CDR3 contains 16 residues. V shed 4 bases, J shed 4 bases, and the junction held 9 bases outside the gene matches. Germline CDR1 LNHDA, CDR2 SQIVND (reference sequence). The CDR3 coding sequence is TGTGCCAGTAGTACCGAAAGCGGGAGTGGGTACAATGAGCAGTTCTTC. Translating it yields CASSTESGSGYNEQFF.

The chain couples TRBV5-1 to TRBJ2-5; TRBD2 is a possible D gene (5 bases). Trimming cost V 2 bases and J 2 bases, with 10 bases left between them. The germline gives CDR1 SGHRS, CDR2 YFSETQ. The CDR3 has 14 residues. In nucleotides, the CDR3 is TGCGCCAGCAGCTTTCTATCGGGACAAGAGACCCAGTACTTC. As protein: CASSFLSGQETQYF.

The chain uses TRBV6-5 and TRBJ2-7; 9 bases are a match to TRBD1. Germline assignment: CDR1 MNHEY and CDR2 SVGAGI. The CDR3 runs to 15 residues. J was trimmed by 2 bases and V by 7 bases; bases with no gene match: 9. The CDR3 loop is CASKSPGQGTYEQYF. The CDR3 DNA follows: TGTGCCAGCAAAAGTCCGGGACAGGGCACCTACGAGCAGTACTTC.

The chain has TRBV4-2 and TRBJ2-3, with 9 nucleotides matching TRBD1. Trimming cost V 7 bases and J 1 base; bases outside gene matches: 3. Germline CDR1 and CDR2: LGHNA and YNFKEQ. This CDR3 is 14 amino acids long. CDR3 DNA sequence: TGTGCCAGCACCCGGGACAGGGGCACAGATACGCAGTATTTT. Translated: CASTRDRGTDTQYF.

V gene TRBV19 combines with J gene TRBJ1-1; tentatively, D is TRBD1 (6 bases). CDR3 length: 16 amino acids. The germline V gene has CDR1 LNHDA and CDR2 SQIVND (reference sequence). Trimming shortened V by 5 bases and J by 0 bases, and 16 bases separated the two germline ends. The chain's CDR3 is CASSLNWDTLNTEAFF. For the CDR3, the DNA is TGTGCCAGTAGTTTAAATTGGGACACCTTGAACACTGAAGCTTTCTTT.

The rearrangement joins TRBV11-2 to TRBJ2-7; 9 positions agree with TRBD2. This CDR3 contains 14 residues. The junction had 4 bases not matched to a gene; V was cut back by 2 bases and J by 5 bases. The germline V gene has CDR1 SGHAT and CDR2 FQNNGV. CDR3 protein: CASSLSGTSNEQYF. CDR3 bases: TGTGCCAGCAGCTTATCCGGGACTAGCAACGAGCAGTACTTC. Filled out from reference TRBV11-2 and TRBJ2-7, the complete variable domain reads EAGVAQSPRYKIIEKRQSVAFWCNPISGHATLYWYQQILGQGPKLLIQFQNNGVVDDSQLPKDRFSAERLKGVDSTLKIQPAKLEDSAVYLCASSLSGTSNEQYFGPGTRLTVT.

This clone was seen a single time. V is TRBV2 and J is TRBJ1-5; perhaps TRBD1 as D (6 bases). This CDR3 spans 15 amino acids. Per the germline V gene, CDR1 is SNHLY and CDR2 is FYNNEI. V was clipped by 1 base and J by 1 base, with 8 bases between them. The CDR3 reads CASSEDRASNQPQHF. As DNA, the CDR3 is TGTGCCAGCAGTGAAGACAGGGCCAGCAATCAGCCCCAGCATTTT. The variable domain in full, completed from reference TRBV2 and TRBJ1-5, reads EPEVTQTPSHQVTQMGQEVILRCVPISNHLYFYWYRQILGQKVEFLVSFYNNEISEKSEIFDDQFSVERPDGSNFTLKIRSTKLEDSAMYFCASSEDRASNQPQHFGDGTRLSIL.

This sequence joins TRBV4-2 and TRBJ2-7; 11 nucleotides align to TRBD1. Trimming at V came to 3 bases and at J to 7 bases, leaving 5 bases not matched to a gene. This CDR3 contains 14 residues. Germline V gene sequence: CDR1 LGHNA, CDR2 YNFKEQ. Written as DNA, the CDR3 is TGTGCCAGCAGCCATGAGGACAGGGGGCTAGAGCAGTACTTC. Amino acid sequence: CASSHEDRGLEQYF.

This chain links TRBV27 with TRBJ2-7; 9 nucleotides agree with TRBD1. V gave up 4 bases and J gave up 6 bases; unmatched junction bases: 10. Germline V gives CDR1 MNHEY, CDR2 SMNVEV (reference sequence). The CDR3 totals 15 residues. The DNA of the CDR3 is TGTGCCAGCAGTTCAAGAGACAGGGGGTGGGGCGAGCAGTACTTC. Translating gives CASSSRDRGWGEQYF.

This clone is medium-sized by share. This sequence joins TRBV15 and TRBJ2-1; the D is unclear. Looked up from germline, CDR1 is LNHNV and CDR2 is YYDKDF (reference sequence). The CDR3 runs to 14 residues. V lost 4 bases and J lost 3, with 10 bases in between. CDR3 in amino acids: CATSIQDLYNEQFF. The CDR3 DNA is TGTGCCACCAGCATTCAGGACCTCTACAATGAGCAGTTCTTC.

The V call is TRBV5-4, the J call TRBJ2-6; D is unresolved. Germline-derived CDR1 and CDR2 are SGHNT and YYREEE (reference sequence). CDR3 length: 14 amino acids. V lost 6 bases to trimming and J lost 4 bases, with 11 bases between them. In DNA, the CDR3 is TGTGCCAGCAAGCTCCATGGAGGGGCCAACGTCCTGACTTTC. Amino acids: CASKLHGGANVLTF. Supplemented by reference TRBV5-4 and TRBJ2-6, the full variable domain reads ETGVTQSPTHLIKTRGQQVTLRCSSQSGHNTVSWYQQALGQGPQFIFQYYREEENGRGNFPPRFSGLQFPNYSSELNVNALELDDSALYLCASKLHGGANVLTFGAGSRLTVL.

The gene calls are TRBV7-3 and TRBJ2-2; the D gene is possibly TRBD1 (6 bases). The V gene's germline CDR1 is SGHTA and CDR2 FQGTGA. Trimming removed 0 bases at V and 1 base at J, with 9 bases between. This CDR3 has 16 residues. CDR3 in DNA: TGTGCCAGCAGCTTAACGGGCAGGGGGAACACCGGGGAGCTGTTTTTT. Protein product: CASSLTGRGNTGELFF.

In its sample, this clone was seen a few times. The rearrangement links TRBV2 to TRBJ2-7; D not resolved. CDR1 is SNHLY, CDR2 FYNNEI, per germline. The CDR3 is 12 residues long. Trimming pared 6 bases from V and 0 bases from J, leaving 6 bases between. In nucleotides, the CDR3 is TGTGCCAGCAGCGAAAGCTCCTACGAGCAGTACGTC. It encodes CASSESSYEQYV.

The chain joins TRBV6-5 to TRBJ2-7, with D possibly matching TRBD1 (6 bases). Germline values: CDR1 MNHEY, CDR2 SVGAGI. Trimming took off 6 bases at V and 3 bases at J, with 15 bases between the two ends. The length of the CDR3 is 14 residues. In DNA, the CDR3 is TGTGCCAGCAGGCTTAGACAGGAATTCTACGAGCAGTACTTC. Amino acids: CASRLRQEFYEQYF.

This chain joins TRBV23-1 and TRBJ1-5; 7 nucleotides match TRBD1. TRBV23-1 is known as an ORF, though its function is uncertain. The CDR3 extends over 15 amino acids. Trimming removed 11 bases from V and 0 bases from J; junction bases left unmatched: 10. The CDR3 DNA follows: TGCGCCTTCCAGGGGGGCAGGGATAGCAATCAGCCCCAGCATTTT. The encoded protein is CAFQGGRDSNQPQHF.

The V and J genes are TRBV5-6 and TRBJ2-2; possible D gene TRBD1, 6 bases. Looked up from germline, CDR1 is SGHDT and CDR2 is YYEEEE. The CDR3 has 16 residues. The germline V and J ends were trimmed by 4 bases and 4 bases, with 17 bases remaining between them. The CDR3 nucleotides are TGTGCCAGCAGCGCCGATCCAGGGGTGGGCACCGGGGAGCTGTTTTTT. Protein: CASSADPGVGTGELFF.

The V and J genes are TRBV6-1 and TRBJ2-7, with 8 nucleotides matching TRBD2. V gave up 7 bases and J gave up 2 bases; unmatched junction bases: 10. Germline lookup yields CDR1 MNHNS and CDR2 SASEGT. The CDR3 spans 15 residues. The CDR3 nucleotides are TGTGCCAGCAATAGCGGGGCAGACATAACCTACGAGCAGTACTTC. Translated, it gives CASNSGADITYEQYF.

The V and J genes are TRBV5-1 and TRBJ2-2; D may correspond to TRBD1 or TRBD2 (5 bases each). Germline CDR1 is SGHRS and CDR2 is YFSETQ. Deletions cut 3 bases from V and 1 base from J, with 7 bases between. CDR3 size: 14 residues. The CDR3 DNA sequence: TGCGCCAGCAGCTGGGACGGGAACACCGGGGAGCTGTTTTTT. It is translated as CASSWDGNTGELFF.

V and J are TRBV10-2 and TRBJ1-1; D remains ambiguous. The CDR3 loop spans 15 amino acids. Between the trimmed V and J ends, which lost 0 bases and 0 bases, there was a span of 8 bases. Germline values: CDR1 WSHSY, CDR2 SAAADI. CDR3 sequence reads: CASSESSRLNTEAFF. CDR3 DNA: TGCGCCAGCAGTGAGTCGTCTAGGTTGAACACTGAAGCTTTCTTT.

This chain links TRBV7-6 with TRBJ2-2; 8 positions agree with TRBD1. Germline V lookup: CDR1 SGHVS, CDR2 FNYEAQ. Trimming cost V 5 bases and J 4 bases; bases outside gene matches: 21. CDR3 length: 20 amino acids. In DNA form, the CDR3 reads TGTGCCAGCAGCCCTTATACACCTTCGGGGACAGGTCCGAGCACCGGGGAGCTGTTTTTT. Translation: CASSPYTPSGTGPSTGELFF.

This chain uses TRBV7-9 with TRBJ2-1; D might be TRBD1 or TRBD2, each matching 5 bases. This CDR3 spans 14 amino acids. Germline-derived CDR1 and CDR2 are SEHNR and FQNEAQ (reference sequence). V was trimmed by 4 bases and J by 7 bases, leaving 14 bases between them. Here the CDR3 reads CASSYSGTKNEQFF. In DNA form, the CDR3 reads TGTGCCAGCAGCTATTCCGGGACCAAAAATGAGCAGTTCTTC. Full variable domain (rest looked up from reference TRBV7-9 and TRBJ2-1): DTGVSQNPRHKITKRGQNVTFRCDPISEHNRLYWYRQTLGQGPEFLTYFQNEAQLEKSRLLSDRFSAERPKGSFSTLEIQRTEQGDSAMYLCASSYSGTKNEQFFGPGTRLTVL.

This rearrangement joins TRBV15 to TRBJ1-1, with D unresolved. This CDR3 region has 14 residues. V was shortened by 0 bases and J by 3 bases, with 8 bases between the two germline ends. Germline assignment: CDR1 LNHNV and CDR2 YYDKDF (reference sequence). The CDR3 nucleotides read TGTGCCACCAGCAGAGATATCAGCGACACTGAAGCTTTCTTT. This codes for CATSRDISDTEAFF.

The chain employs TRBV27 and TRBJ2-2; D possibly corresponds to TRBD2 (7 bases). Germline lookup yields CDR1 MNHEY and CDR2 SMNVEV (reference sequence). V lost 5 bases to trimming and J lost 4 bases, with 17 bases between them. This CDR3 has 16 amino acids. CDR3 protein: CASSDGGHGPTGELFF. DNA of the CDR3: TGTGCCAGCAGTGACGGGGGGCACGGACCCACCGGGGAGCTGTTTTTT.